The present entry profiles one TCR beta chain with its context. Its binding antigen is unknown. It has no much larger one-base neighbor in the sample; base qualities were not kept. TCRbeta CDR3 regions were amplified from genomic DNA by means of the immunoSEQ Assay, a bias-controlled multiplex PCR. Per the original workflow: Within the assay, amplification of reference gene primers was used to estimate how many nucleated cells each sample contained. Sequence reads were collapsed and filtered to measure the absolute abundance of every unique TCRbeta CDR3 rearrangement. Productive Simpson clonality was computed per sample as the square root of Simpson's diversity index over productive rearrangements. The clones in this table, taken by TCRdb from immuneACCESS, are in-frame only. Not every clone is retained; where verified, under half of the shortfall comes from an unresolved V gene, and the cause of the rest is unknown. The DNA gave D and trimming, while V, J and clone size come from that table. The sample records roughly 120,000 clones, approximately 88% of which are singletons. The top ten hold approximately 0.75% of the sample.

Each collaborating institution followed its own protocols to collect whole blood in K2EDTA tubes. Collaborator samples were shipped for TCRbeta analysis as frozen whole blood, isolated PBMCs, or DNA extracted from either sample type. The V and J ends are trimmed by 1 base and 6 bases, leaving 9 bases between them. From cysteine to phenylalanine, the CDR3 is 14 amino acids long. Only the CDR3 DNA stays, 42 bases, in frame from base 1. The germline V gene (reference sequence) specifies LNHNV as CDR1 and YYDKDF as CDR2. The sample is drawn from a study of blood T cell repertoires in COVID-19 (dated by TCRdb to between 2020 and 2021). A note on the overall study: The collaborator samples originated in the United States, Italy and Spain and spanned the acute and convalescent phases of COVID-19. The material from the prospective study consisted of cDNA or gDNA derived from T cells, B-cell-depleted T cells, or PBMCs. The dataset comprised deeply sampled blood TCRbeta repertoires from subjects exposed to, actively infected with, or recovered from COVID-19. The repertoires were released in a freely available public database meant as a resource for research on the immune response to SARS-CoV-2. The samples were drawn from the first 160 participants of the ongoing ImmuneRACE study and from 950 to 1,500 subjects provided by 6 global collaborators. Nearly every sample came with metadata listing a de-identified subject ID, COVID-19 status, age in years and sex. Where available, HLA class I and class II types were obtained from metadata supplied by the sample provider rather than from assay-based typing. Study-level results and caveats: The amount of clinical and demographic metadata varied by source and participant and was provided uncurated.

Sample: peripheral blood. Rearrangement joined TRBV15 to TRBJ2-2; there is no confident call for the D gene. The clonotype originates from a woman aged 70-85 years with acute or convalescent COVID-19. The DNA sequence is given as TGTGCCACCAGCAGAGTCCGTCCTCCCGGGGAGCTGTTTTTT. Protein translation: CATSRVRPPGELFF.